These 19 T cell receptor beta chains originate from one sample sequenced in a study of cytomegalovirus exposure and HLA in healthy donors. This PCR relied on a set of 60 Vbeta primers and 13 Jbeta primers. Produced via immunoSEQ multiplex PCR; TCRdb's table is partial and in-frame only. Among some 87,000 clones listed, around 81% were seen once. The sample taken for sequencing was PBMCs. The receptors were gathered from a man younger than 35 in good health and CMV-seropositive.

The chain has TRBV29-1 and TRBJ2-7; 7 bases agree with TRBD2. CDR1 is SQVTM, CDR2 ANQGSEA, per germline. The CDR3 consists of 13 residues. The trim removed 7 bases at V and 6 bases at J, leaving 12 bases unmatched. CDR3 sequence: CSAAGLGGGEQYF. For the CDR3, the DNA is TGCAGCGCCGCAGGACTAGGTGGAGGCGAGCAGTACTTC.

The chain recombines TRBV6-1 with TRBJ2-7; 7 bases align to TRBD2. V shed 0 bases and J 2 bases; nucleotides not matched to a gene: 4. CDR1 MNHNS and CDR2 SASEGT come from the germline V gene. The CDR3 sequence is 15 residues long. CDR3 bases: TGTGCCAGCAGTGAAGCGCCACTAGCGACCTACGAGCAGTACTTC. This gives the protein CASSEAPLATYEQYF.

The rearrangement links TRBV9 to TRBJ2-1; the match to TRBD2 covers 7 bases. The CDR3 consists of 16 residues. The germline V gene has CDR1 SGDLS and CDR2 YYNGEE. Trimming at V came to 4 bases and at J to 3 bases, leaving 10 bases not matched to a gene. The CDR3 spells CASSSSGEGLYNEQFF. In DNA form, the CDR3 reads TGTGCCAGCAGCTCCTCTGGGGAGGGCCTCTACAATGAGCAGTTCTTC. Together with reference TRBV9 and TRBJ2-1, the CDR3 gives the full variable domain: DSGVTQTPKHLITATGQRVTLRCSPRSGDLSVYWYQQSLDQGLQFLIQYYNGEERAKGNILERFSAQQFPDLHSELNLSSLELGDSALYFCASSSSGEGLYNEQFFGPGTRLTVL.

This chain's CDR3 is CATASGRSNEQFF. In DNA, the CDR3 is TGTGCCACGGCTAGCGGGAGAAGTAATGAGCAGTTCTTC. The genes are TRBV28 and TRBJ2-1, with TRBD2 identical over 10 bases. The CDR3 extends over 13 amino acids. CDR1 is MDHEN and CDR2 is SYDVKM in the germline V gene. Trimming cost V 10 bases and J 7 bases; bases outside gene matches: 7.

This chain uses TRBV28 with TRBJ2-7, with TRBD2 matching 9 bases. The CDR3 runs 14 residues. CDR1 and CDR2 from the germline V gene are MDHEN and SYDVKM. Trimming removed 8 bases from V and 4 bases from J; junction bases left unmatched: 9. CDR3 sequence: CASGTSGRRYEQYF. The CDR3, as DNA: TGTGCCAGCGGCACAAGCGGGAGGCGGTACGAGCAGTACTTC.

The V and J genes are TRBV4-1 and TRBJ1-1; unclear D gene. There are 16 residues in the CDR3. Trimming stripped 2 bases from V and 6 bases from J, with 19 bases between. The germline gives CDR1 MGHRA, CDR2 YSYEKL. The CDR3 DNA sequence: TGCGCCAGCAGCCAAACCCCCATGAGAGGGTACCCTGAAGCTTTCTTT. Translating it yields CASSQTPMRGYPEAFF.

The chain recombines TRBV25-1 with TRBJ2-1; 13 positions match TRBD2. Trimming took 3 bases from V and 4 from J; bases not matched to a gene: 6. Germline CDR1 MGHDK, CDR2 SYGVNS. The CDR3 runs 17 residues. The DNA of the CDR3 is TGTGCCAGCAGTGAGACCGGGACTAGCGGGACTTACAATGAGCAGTTCTTC. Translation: CASSETGTSGTYNEQFF.

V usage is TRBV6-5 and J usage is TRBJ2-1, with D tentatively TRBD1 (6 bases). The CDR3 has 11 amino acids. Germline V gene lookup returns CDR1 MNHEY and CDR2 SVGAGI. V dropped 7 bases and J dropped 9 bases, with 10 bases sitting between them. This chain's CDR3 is CASIQGLEQFF. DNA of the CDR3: TGTGCCAGCATTCAGGGGCTTGAGCAGTTCTTC.

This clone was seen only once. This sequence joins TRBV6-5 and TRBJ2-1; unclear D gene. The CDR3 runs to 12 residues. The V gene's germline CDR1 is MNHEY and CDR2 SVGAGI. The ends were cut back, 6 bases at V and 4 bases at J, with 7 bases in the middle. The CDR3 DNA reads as TGTGCCAGCAGCACTATGTACAATGAGCAGTTCTTC. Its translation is CASSTMYNEQFF.

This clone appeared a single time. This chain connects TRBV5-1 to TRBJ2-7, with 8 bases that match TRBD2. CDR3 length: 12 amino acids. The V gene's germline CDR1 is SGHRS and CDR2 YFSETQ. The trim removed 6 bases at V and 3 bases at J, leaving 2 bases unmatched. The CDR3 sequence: CASTGGGYEQYF. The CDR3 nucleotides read TGCGCCAGCACGGGAGGGGGCTACGAGCAGTACTTC.

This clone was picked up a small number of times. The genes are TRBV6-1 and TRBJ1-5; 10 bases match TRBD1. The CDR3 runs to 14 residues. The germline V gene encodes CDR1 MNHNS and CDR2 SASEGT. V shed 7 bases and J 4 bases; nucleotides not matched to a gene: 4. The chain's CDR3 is CASNTGQGNQPQHF. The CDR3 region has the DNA TGTGCCAGCAATACGGGACAGGGGAATCAGCCCCAGCATTTT.

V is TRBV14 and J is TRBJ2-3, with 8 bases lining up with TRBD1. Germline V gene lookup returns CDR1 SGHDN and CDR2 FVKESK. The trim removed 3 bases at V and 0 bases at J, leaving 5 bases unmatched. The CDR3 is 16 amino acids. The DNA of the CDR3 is TGTGCCAGCAGCCACGAGACAGGGGCAAGCACAGATACGCAGTATTTT. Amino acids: CASSHETGASTDTQYF.

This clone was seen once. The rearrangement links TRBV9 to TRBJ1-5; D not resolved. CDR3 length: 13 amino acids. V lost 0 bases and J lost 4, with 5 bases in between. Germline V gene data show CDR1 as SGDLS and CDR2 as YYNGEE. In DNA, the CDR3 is TGTGCCAGCAGCGTAGCGGGAAATCAGCCCCAGCATTTT. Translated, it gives CASSVAGNQPQHF.

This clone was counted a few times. The CDR3: CASEALGYGYTF. CDR3 coding DNA: TGTGCCAGCGAGGCCTTGGGCTATGGCTACACCTTC. The J gene is TRBJ1-2, the V gene TRBV6-1; D is undetermined. V was cut by 8 bases and J by 4 bases, with 11 bases left in between. The germline V gene has CDR1 MNHNS and CDR2 SASEGT. This CDR3 has 12 amino acids.

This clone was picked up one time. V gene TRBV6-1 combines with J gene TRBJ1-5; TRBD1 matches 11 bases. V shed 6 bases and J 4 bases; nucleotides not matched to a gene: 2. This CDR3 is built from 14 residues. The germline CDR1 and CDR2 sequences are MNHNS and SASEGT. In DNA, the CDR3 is TGTGCCAGCAGAGGGACAGGGGGGAATCAGCCCCAGCATTTT. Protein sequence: CASRGTGGNQPQHF.

This chain's CDR3 is CASSTGFEEKLFF. CDR3 DNA sequence: TGTGCCAGCTCCACAGGTTTCGAAGAAAAACTGTTTTTT. The chain has TRBV28 and TRBJ1-4, with D possibly TRBD1 on 5 matching bases. The CDR3 extends over 13 amino acids. Germline V CDR1 and CDR2: MDHEN, SYDVKM. V lost 8 bases to trimming and J lost 8 bases, with 15 bases between them.

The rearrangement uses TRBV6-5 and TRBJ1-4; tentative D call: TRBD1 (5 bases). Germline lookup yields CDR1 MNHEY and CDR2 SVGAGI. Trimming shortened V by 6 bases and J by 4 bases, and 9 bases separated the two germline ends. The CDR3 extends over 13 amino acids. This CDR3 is CASSQTVNEKLFF. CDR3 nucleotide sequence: TGTGCCAGCAGCCAGACAGTTAATGAAAAACTGTTTTTT.

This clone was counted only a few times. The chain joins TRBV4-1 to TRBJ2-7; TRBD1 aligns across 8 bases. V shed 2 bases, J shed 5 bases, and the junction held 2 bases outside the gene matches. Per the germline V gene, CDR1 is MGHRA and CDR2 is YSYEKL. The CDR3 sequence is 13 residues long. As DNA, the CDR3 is TGCGCCAGCAGCCAACAGGGGGCCCACGAGCAGTACTTC. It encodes CASSQQGAHEQYF.

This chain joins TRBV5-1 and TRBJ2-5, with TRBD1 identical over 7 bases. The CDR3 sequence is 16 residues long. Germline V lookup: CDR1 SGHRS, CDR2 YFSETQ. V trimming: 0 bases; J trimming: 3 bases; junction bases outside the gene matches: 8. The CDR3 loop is CASSLDVDRAKETQYF. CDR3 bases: TGCGCCAGCAGCTTGGACGTCGACAGGGCCAAAGAGACCCAGTACTTC.